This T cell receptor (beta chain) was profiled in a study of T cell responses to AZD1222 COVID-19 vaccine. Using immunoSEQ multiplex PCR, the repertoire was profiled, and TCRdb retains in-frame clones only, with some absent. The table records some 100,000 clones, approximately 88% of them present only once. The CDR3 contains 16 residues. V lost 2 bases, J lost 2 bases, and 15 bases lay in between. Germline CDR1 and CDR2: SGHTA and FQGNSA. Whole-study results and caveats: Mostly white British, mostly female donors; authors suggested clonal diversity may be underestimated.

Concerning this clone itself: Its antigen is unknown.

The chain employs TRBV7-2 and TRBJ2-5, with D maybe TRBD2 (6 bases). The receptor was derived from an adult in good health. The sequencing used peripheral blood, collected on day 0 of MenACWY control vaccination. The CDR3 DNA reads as TGTGCCAGCAGCTTATCAGGGCTTGGGGGGCAAGAGACCCAGTACTTC. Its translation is CASSLSGLGGQETQYF.